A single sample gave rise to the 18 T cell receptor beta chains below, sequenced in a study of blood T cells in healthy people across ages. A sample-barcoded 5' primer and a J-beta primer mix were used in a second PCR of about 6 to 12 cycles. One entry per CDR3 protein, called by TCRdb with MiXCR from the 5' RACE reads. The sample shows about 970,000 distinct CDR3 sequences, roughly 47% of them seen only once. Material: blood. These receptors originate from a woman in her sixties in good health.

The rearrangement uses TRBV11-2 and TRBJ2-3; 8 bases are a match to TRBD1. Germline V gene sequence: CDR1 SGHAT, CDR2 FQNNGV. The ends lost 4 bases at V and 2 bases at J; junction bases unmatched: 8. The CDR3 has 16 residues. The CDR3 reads CASSSDRASHTDTQYF. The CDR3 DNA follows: TGTGCCAGCAGCTCGGACAGGGCTTCTCACACAGATACGCAGTATTTT.

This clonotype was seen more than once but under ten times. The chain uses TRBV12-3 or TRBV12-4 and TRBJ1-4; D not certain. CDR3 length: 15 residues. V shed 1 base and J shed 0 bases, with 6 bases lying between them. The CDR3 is CASSLVPSTNEKLFF. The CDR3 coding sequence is TGTGCCAGCAGTTTAGTTCCTTCAACTAATGAAAAACTGTTTTTT.

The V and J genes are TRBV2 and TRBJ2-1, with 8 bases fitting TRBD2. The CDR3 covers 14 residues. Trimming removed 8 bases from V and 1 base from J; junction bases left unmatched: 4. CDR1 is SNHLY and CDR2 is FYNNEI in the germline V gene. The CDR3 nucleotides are TGTGCCAGCGAGCGGGAGTTGTCCTACAATGAGCAGTTCTTC. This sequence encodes CASERELSYNEQFF.

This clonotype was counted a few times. The CDR3 region is CAISEGDRGYEQYF. As DNA, the CDR3 is TGTGCCATCAGTGAGGGAGACAGGGGTTACGAGCAGTACTTC. The chain uses TRBV10-3 and TRBJ2-7; 8 positions match TRBD1. The CDR3 spans 14 residues. V trimming: 2 bases; J trimming: 4 bases; junction bases outside the gene matches: 4. Germline values: CDR1 ENHRY, CDR2 SYGVKD.

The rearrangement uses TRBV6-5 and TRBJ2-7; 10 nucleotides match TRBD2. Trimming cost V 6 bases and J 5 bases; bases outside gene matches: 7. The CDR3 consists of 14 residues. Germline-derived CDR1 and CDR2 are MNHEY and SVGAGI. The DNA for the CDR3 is TGTGCCAGCAGCCCCCGGACTAGCGGTGACGAGCAGTACTTC. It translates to CASSPRTSGDEQYF.

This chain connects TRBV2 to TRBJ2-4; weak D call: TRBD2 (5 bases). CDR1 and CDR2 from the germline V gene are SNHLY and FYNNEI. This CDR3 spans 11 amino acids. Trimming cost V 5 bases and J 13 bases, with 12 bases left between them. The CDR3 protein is CASSFREQQYF. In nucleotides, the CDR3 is TGTGCCAGCAGTTTCCGGGAACAGCAGTACTTC.

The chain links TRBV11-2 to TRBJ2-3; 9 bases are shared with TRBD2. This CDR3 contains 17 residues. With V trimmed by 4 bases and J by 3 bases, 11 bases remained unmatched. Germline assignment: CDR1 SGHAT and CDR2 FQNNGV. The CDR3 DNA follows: TGTGCCAGCAGCTCATTTAGCGGGAGAATCGTGACAGATACGCAGTATTTT. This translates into CASSSFSGRIVTDTQYF.

The CDR3 protein is CASSQQGGGSSGYTF. In DNA form, the CDR3 reads TGTGCCAGCAGCCAACAAGGGGGCGGTTCAAGTGGCTACACCTTC. The chain is built from TRBV3-1 and TRBJ1-2; TRBD1 matches 7 bases. The germline V gene has CDR1 LGHDT and CDR2 YNNKEL (reference sequence). The CDR3 is 15 amino acids. J lost 7 bases, V lost 2 bases, and 10 bases had no gene match.

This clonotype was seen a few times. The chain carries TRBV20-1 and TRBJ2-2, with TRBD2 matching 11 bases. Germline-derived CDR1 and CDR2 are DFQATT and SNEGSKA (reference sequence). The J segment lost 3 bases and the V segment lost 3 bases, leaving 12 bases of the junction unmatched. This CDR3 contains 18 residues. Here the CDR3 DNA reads TGCAGTGCTAGTGGTCCGACTAGCGGGAAAATCGACACCGGGGAGCTGTTTTTT. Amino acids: CSASGPTSGKIDTGELFF.

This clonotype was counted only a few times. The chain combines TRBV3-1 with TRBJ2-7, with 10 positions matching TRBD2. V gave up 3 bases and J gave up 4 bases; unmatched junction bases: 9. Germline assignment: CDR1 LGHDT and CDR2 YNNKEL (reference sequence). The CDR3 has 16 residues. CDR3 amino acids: CASSQGLAGVYYEQYF. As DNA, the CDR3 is TGTGCCAGCAGCCAGGGTCTAGCGGGAGTCTATTACGAGCAGTACTTC.

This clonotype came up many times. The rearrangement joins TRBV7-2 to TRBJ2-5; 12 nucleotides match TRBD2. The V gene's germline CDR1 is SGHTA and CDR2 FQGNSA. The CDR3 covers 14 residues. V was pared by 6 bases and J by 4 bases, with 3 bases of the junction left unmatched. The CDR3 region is CASRLAGGGETQYF. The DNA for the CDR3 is TGTGCCAGCAGACTAGCGGGAGGTGGAGAGACCCAGTACTTC.

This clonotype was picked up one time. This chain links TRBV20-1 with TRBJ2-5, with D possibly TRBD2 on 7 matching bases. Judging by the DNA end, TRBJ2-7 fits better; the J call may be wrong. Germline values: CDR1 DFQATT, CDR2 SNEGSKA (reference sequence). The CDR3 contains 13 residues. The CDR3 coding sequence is TGCAGTGCCAGGAGGGGGGGGACCTACGAGCAGTACTTC. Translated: CSARRGGTYEQYF.

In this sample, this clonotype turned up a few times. This CDR3 reads CASSSEFSYEQYF. In nucleotides, the CDR3 is TGTGCCAGCAGCTCAGAGTTCTCCTACGAGCAGTACTTC. The J gene is TRBJ2-7, the V gene TRBV7-9, with D unresolved. This CDR3 region has 13 residues. Trimming took 4 bases from V and 0 from J, leaving 7 bases between them. The germline V gene has CDR1 SEHNR and CDR2 FQNEAQ (reference sequence).

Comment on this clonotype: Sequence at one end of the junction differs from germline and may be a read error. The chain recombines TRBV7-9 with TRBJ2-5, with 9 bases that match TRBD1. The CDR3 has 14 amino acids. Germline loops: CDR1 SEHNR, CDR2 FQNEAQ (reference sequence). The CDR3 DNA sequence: TGTGCCAGCAGCCACCGGGACAGGGAAGAGGCCCAGTACTTC. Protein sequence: CASSHRDREEAQYF.

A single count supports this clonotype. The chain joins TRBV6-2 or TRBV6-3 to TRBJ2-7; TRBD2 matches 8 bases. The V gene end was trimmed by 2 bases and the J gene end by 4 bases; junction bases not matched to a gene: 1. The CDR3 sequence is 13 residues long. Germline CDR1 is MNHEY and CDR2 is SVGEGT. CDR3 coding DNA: TGTGCCAGCAGTTACGGGACTAGATACGAGCAGTACTTC. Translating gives CASSYGTRYEQYF.

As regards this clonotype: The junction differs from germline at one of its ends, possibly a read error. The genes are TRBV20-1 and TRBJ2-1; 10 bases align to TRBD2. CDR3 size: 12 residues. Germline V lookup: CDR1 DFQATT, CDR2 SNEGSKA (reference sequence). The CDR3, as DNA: TGCGGTGCTAGCGGGAGTAGGAATGAGCAGTTCTTC. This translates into CGASGSRNEQFF.

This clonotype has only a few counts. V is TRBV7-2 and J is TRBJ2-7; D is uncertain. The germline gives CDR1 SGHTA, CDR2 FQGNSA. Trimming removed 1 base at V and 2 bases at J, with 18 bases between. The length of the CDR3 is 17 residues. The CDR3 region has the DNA TGTGCCAGCAGCTTAGTTCGGTGTCTTTTTCTTACCTACGAGCAGTACTTC. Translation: CASSLVRCLFLTYEQYF.

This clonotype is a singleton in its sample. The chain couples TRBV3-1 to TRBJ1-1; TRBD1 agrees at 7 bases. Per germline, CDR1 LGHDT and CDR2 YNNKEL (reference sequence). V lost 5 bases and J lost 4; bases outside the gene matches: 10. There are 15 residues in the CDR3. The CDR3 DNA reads TGTGCCAGCAGCTCACAACGGAGGGACAGCACTGAAGCTTTCTTT. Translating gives CASSSQRRDSTEAFF.